A single sample is the source of the 7 T cell receptor beta chains below, sequenced in a study of cytomegalovirus exposure and HLA in healthy donors. The PCR was carried out with 60 Vbeta primers and 13 Jbeta primers. The protocol was immunoSEQ multiplex PCR, while the TCRdb copy is restricted to in-frame clones and leaves out a portion. The sample consists of 150,000 to 200,000 clones, around 80% of them appearing once. Sequencing used PBMCs. Receptors originate from a human donor in good health.

V gene TRBV7-8 combines with J gene TRBJ2-6, with 9 bases identical to TRBD2. V shed 6 bases and J 2 bases; nucleotides not matched to a gene: 5. The germline V gene encodes CDR1 SGHVS and CDR2 FQNEAQ. This CDR3 contains 16 residues. CDR3 amino acids: CASRAGGNTGANVLTF. CDR3 in DNA: TGTGCCAGCAGGGCGGGGGGGAACACTGGGGCCAACGTCCTGACTTTC.

V gene TRBV7-9 combines with J gene TRBJ2-2; D call uncertain. Trimming took 9 bases from V and 0 from J, leaving 8 bases between them. The CDR3 contains 13 residues. Germline V lookup: CDR1 SEHNR, CDR2 FQNEAQ (reference sequence). This CDR3 reads CASSVSNTGELFF. For the CDR3, the DNA is TGTGCCAGTTCGGTTTCGAACACCGGGGAGCTGTTTTTT.

The count of this clone is one. The chain recombines TRBV28 with TRBJ2-2, with TRBD1 matching over 8 bases. The germline V gene has CDR1 MDHEN and CDR2 SYDVKM. The CDR3 has 14 residues. Unmatched junction bases numbered 2, after V lost 8 bases and J lost 0 bases. The CDR3 DNA is TGTGCCAGCGCAGGGGGCGCGAACACCGGGGAGCTGTTTTTT. It codes for CASAGGANTGELFF.

The V and J genes are TRBV27 and TRBJ1-5, with D tentatively TRBD1 (5 bases). CDR3 length: 15 amino acids. Germline V gene data show CDR1 as MNHEY and CDR2 as SMNVEV (reference sequence). The V end lost 4 bases, the J end lost 3 bases, and 13 bases lay between the germline ends. CDR3 protein: CASSWTRGNNQPQHF. The CDR3 coding sequence is TGTGCCAGCAGTTGGACTAGGGGCAACAATCAGCCCCAGCATTTT.

V usage is TRBV29-1 and J usage is TRBJ2-5; TRBD1 agrees at 7 bases. This CDR3 has 11 residues. J was trimmed by 3 bases and V by 6 bases; bases with no gene match: 1. From germline, CDR1 is SQVTM and CDR2 ANQGSEA. CDR3 in amino acids: CSVGTEETQYF. Written as DNA, the CDR3 is TGCAGCGTGGGGACAGAAGAGACCCAGTACTTC.

V and J are TRBV25-1 and TRBJ2-1; D possibly corresponds to TRBD1 (5 bases). Germline-derived CDR1 and CDR2 are MGHDK and SYGVNS. The CDR3 length is 15 residues. Trimming removed 6 bases from V and 4 bases from J, with 16 bases in between. CDR3 bases: TGTGCCAGCAGCCAAAGTGGGGCAGGATACAATGAGCAGTTCTTC. Translating gives CASSQSGAGYNEQFF.

This rearrangement joins TRBV4-1 to TRBJ2-7; TRBD1 matches 7 bases. The V gene end was trimmed by 1 base and the J gene end by 0 bases; junction bases not matched to a gene: 9. Germline V gene data show CDR1 as MGHRA and CDR2 as YSYEKL. The CDR3 sequence is 17 residues long. This CDR3 reads CASSQGTGAGPSYEQYF. The DNA of the CDR3 is TGCGCCAGCAGCCAAGGAACAGGGGCCGGCCCCTCCTACGAGCAGTACTTC.